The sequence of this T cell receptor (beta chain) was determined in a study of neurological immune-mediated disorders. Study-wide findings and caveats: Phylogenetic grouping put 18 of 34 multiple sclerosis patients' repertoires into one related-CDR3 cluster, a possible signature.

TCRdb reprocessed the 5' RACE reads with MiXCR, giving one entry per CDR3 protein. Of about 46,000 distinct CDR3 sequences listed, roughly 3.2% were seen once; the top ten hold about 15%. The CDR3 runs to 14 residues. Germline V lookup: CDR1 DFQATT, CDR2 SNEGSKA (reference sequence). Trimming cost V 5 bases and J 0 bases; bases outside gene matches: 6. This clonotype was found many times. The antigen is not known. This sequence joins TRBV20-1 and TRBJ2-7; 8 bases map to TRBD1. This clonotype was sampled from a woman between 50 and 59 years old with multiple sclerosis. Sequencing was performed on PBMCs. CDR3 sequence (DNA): TGCAGTGCTCATACAGGGGGAAACTCCTACGAGCAGTACTTC. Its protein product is CSAHTGGNSYEQYF.